The 16 T cell receptor beta chains below were found in one sample sequenced in a study of blood T cell repertoires in COVID-19 (dated by TCRdb to about 2020). The method behind the library was the immunoSEQ multiplex PCR assay. Held by TCRdb, this immuneACCESS table contains in-frame sequences only and omits some clones. Under half of the omission traces to an unresolved V gene where checked; the cause of the rest is unknown. The sample profile shows 410,000 or so clones; approximately 91% of them were found once. Under 2% of the sample belongs to the ten largest clones. The sample was peripheral blood. Receptors were obtained from a woman aged 40 to 55 with COVID-19, enrolled during active disease.

The J gene is TRBJ2-1, the V gene TRBV11-3, with 10 bases identical to TRBD1. Germline loops: CDR1 SGHNT, CDR2 YENEEA. After removal of 4 bases from V and 2 bases from J, the junction contained 2 bases not matched to a gene. The CDR3 spans 15 residues. The CDR3 DNA is TGTGCCAGCAGCTGGGGACAGGGGCCCTACAATGAGCAGTTCTTC. Encoded protein: CASSWGQGPYNEQFF.

The chain employs TRBV28 and TRBJ1-1, with a weak D call TRBD1 (6 bases). The CDR3 loop spans 15 amino acids. The germline gives CDR1 MDHEN, CDR2 SYDVKM. With 5 bases removed from V and 2 bases from J, the gap between germline ends came to 15 bases. CDR3 DNA sequence: TGTGCCAGCAGTCCCAATACAGGGAGAAACACTGAAGCTTTCTTT. Translating gives CASSPNTGRNTEAFF.

This rearrangement joins TRBV9 to TRBJ1-6; D is undetermined. V dropped 0 bases and J dropped 6 bases, with 10 bases sitting between them. Germline loops: CDR1 SGDLS, CDR2 YYNGEE. This CDR3 is 15 amino acids long. DNA for the CDR3: TGTGCCAGCAGCGTAGTCGGGGATCCTAATTCACCCCTCCACTTT. This sequence encodes CASSVVGDPNSPLHF.

The rearrangement links TRBV11-2 to TRBJ2-7, with D unclear. The CDR3 loop spans 14 amino acids. The germline V gene has CDR1 SGHAT and CDR2 FQNNGV. The V end was cut by 4 bases, the J end by 3 bases, with 13 bases between. The CDR3 DNA sequence: TGTGCCAGCAGCTCGGCGGTTTACTTCTACGAGCAGTACTTC. This codes for CASSSAVYFYEQYF.

The sample holds one count of this clone. The chain links TRBV2 to TRBJ2-7; TRBD1 matches at 11 bases. Germline-derived CDR1 and CDR2 are SNHLY and FYNNEI. The CDR3 consists of 17 residues. Trimming took 1 base from V and 5 from J; bases not matched to a gene: 10. CDR3 sequence reads: CASSEVRWGQGDNEQYF. CDR3 nucleotide sequence: TGTGCCAGCAGTGAAGTTAGGTGGGGACAGGGGGACAACGAGCAGTACTTC.

Only one count was recorded for this clone. The chain is built from TRBV5-4 and TRBJ1-5; possible D gene TRBD1, 5 bases. The CDR3 length is 14 residues. The V end was cut by 4 bases, the J end by 11 bases, with 19 bases between. Germline-derived CDR1 and CDR2 are SGHNT and YYREEE (reference sequence). Here the CDR3 reads CASSPDGPLGAQHF. The CDR3 DNA reads TGTGCCAGCAGCCCCGACGGACCCCTAGGGGCCCAGCATTTT.

This clone came up once. V is TRBV4-1 and J is TRBJ2-7; 7 nucleotides align to TRBD1. V lost 1 base to trimming and J lost 5 bases; unmatched junction nucleotides: 8. CDR1 is MGHRA and CDR2 is YSYEKL in the germline V gene. The CDR3 runs to 15 residues. CDR3 in amino acids: CASSQVPTGINEQYF. CDR3 DNA sequence: TGCGCCAGCAGCCAAGTTCCGACAGGGATCAACGAGCAGTACTTC.

A single count supports this clone. The genes are TRBV18 and TRBJ1-6; D may be TRBD1 (5 bases). Germline values: CDR1 KGHSH, CDR2 LQKENI. Trimming took 1 base from V and 5 from J, leaving 9 bases between them. The CDR3 contains 15 residues. CDR3 coding DNA: TGTGCCAGCTCACCACAGGGGTCGCATAATTCACCCCTCCACTTT. Encoded protein: CASSPQGSHNSPLHF.

This chain uses TRBV19 with TRBJ1-2; 8 positions agree with TRBD1. The CDR3 is 17 residues long. CDR1 is LNHDA and CDR2 is SQIVND in the germline V gene (reference sequence). The J segment lost 2 bases and the V segment lost 2 bases, leaving 10 bases of the junction unmatched. The CDR3 DNA reads as TGTGCCAGTAGTATACGGCAGGGGGCGGCTAGGAACTATGGCTACACCTTC. It encodes CASSIRQGAARNYGYTF.

The genes are TRBV28 and TRBJ1-1, with D maybe TRBD1 (5 bases). Trimming removed 3 bases at V and 1 base at J, with 9 bases between. The germline V gene has CDR1 MDHEN and CDR2 SYDVKM. The CDR3 runs 14 residues. The CDR3 coding sequence is TGTGCCAGCAGTTTCCCGCAGGGGAACACTGAAGCTTTCTTT. Amino acids: CASSFPQGNTEAFF. Full variable domain (remainder filled in from reference TRBV28 and TRBJ1-1): DVKVTQSSRYLVKRTGEKVFLECVQDMDHENMFWYRQDPGLGLRLIYFSYDVKMKEKGDIPEGYSVSREKKERFSLILESASTNQTSMYLCASSFPQGNTEAFFGQGTRLTVV.

V usage is TRBV27 and J usage is TRBJ2-5, with 9 bases fitting TRBD2. The germline gives CDR1 MNHEY, CDR2 SMNVEV (reference sequence). Trimming cost V 4 bases and J 5 bases; bases outside gene matches: 8. The CDR3 totals 15 residues. For the CDR3, the DNA is TGTGCCAGCAGTTGGGCGCGGGGGGGCGGCGAGACCCAGTACTTC. Its translation: CASSWARGGGETQYF.

The chain is built from TRBV7-3 and TRBJ1-2, with a tentative D call TRBD1 (6 bases). Germline V gene lookup returns CDR1 SGHTA and CDR2 FQGTGA. Trimming cost V 5 bases and J 4 bases, with 11 bases left between them. The CDR3 consists of 13 residues. The CDR3 loop is CASSADRTYGYTF. In DNA, the CDR3 is TGTGCCAGCAGCGCCGACAGGACCTATGGCTACACCTTC.

The rearrangement joins TRBV29-1 to TRBJ2-1; unclear D gene. V shed 6 bases and J shed 4 bases, with 13 bases lying between them. There are 13 residues in the CDR3. CDR1 and CDR2 (germline): SQVTM, ANQGSEA. The CDR3 nucleotides are TGCAGCGTCGACTCTTTTGGGTACAATGAGCAGTTCTTC. As protein: CSVDSFGYNEQFF.

The chain links TRBV7-2 to TRBJ1-2; TRBD1 agrees at 8 bases. V shed 5 bases, J shed 5 bases, and the junction held 7 bases outside the gene matches. The V gene's germline CDR1 is SGHTA and CDR2 FQGNSA. The CDR3 sequence is 14 residues long. CDR3 amino acids: CASSPAGTGYGYTF. In nucleotides, the CDR3 is TGTGCCAGCAGCCCAGCAGGGACAGGATATGGCTACACCTTC.

The chain recombines TRBV30 with TRBJ1-5, with D hard to call. CDR1 and CDR2 (germline): GTSNPN, SVGIG (reference sequence). The CDR3 has 14 amino acids. V shed 0 bases and J shed 8 bases, with 14 bases lying between them. CDR3 in amino acids: CAWSVGQVTEPQHF. The CDR3 nucleotides read TGTGCCTGGAGTGTAGGCCAGGTCACTGAGCCCCAGCATTTT.

This chain joins TRBV7-9 and TRBJ2-5; tentatively, D is TRBD2 (6 bases). This CDR3 has 17 residues. CDR1 is SEHNR, CDR2 FQNEAQ, per germline (reference sequence). Trimming pared 5 bases from V and 2 bases from J, leaving 21 bases between. The CDR3 coding sequence is TGTGCCAGCAGCCCCGAAATGGGGGGAGTCGGACAAGAGACCCAGTACTTC. It yields the protein CASSPEMGGVGQETQYF.